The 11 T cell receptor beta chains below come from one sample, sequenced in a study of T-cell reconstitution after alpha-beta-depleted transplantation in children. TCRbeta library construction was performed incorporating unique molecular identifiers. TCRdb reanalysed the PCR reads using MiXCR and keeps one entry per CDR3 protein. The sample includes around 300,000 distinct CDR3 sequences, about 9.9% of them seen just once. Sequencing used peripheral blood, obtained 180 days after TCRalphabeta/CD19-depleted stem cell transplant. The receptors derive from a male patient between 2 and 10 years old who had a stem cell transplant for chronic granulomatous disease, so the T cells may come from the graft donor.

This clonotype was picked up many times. This CDR3 reads CSVRQGPGGQFF. For the CDR3, the DNA is TGCAGCGTTCGACAGGGACCTGGAGGGCAGTTCTTC. The J gene is TRBJ2-1, the V gene TRBV29-1; 7 bases align to TRBD1. Losses at the gene ends were 5 bases for V and 12 bases for J; bases not matched to a gene: 10. Germline V gene data show CDR1 as SQVTM and CDR2 as ANQGSEA. This CDR3 is 12 amino acids long.

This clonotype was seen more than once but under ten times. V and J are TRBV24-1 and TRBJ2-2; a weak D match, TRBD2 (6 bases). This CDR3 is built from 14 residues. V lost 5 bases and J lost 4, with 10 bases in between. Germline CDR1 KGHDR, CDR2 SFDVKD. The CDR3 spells CATSGGAATGELFF. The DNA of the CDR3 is TGTGCCACCAGTGGCGGGGCCGCCACCGGGGAGCTGTTTTTT.

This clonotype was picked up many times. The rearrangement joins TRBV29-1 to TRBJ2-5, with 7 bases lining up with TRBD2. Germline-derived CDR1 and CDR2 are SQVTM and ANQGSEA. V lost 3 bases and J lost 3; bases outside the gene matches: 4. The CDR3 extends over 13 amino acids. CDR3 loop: CSVERDYEETQYF. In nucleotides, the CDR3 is TGCAGCGTTGAGCGGGACTACGAAGAGACCCAGTACTTC.

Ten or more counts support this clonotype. The chain's CDR3 is CSARDVGLTFNEQFF. In DNA, the CDR3 is TGCAGTGCTAGAGATGTAGGGTTAACCTTCAATGAGCAGTTCTTC. The gene calls are TRBV20-1 and TRBJ2-1, with D uncertain. The germline CDR1 and CDR2 sequences are DFQATT and SNEGSKA (reference sequence). V was trimmed by 0 bases and J by 6 bases, leaving 15 bases between them. The CDR3 consists of 15 residues.

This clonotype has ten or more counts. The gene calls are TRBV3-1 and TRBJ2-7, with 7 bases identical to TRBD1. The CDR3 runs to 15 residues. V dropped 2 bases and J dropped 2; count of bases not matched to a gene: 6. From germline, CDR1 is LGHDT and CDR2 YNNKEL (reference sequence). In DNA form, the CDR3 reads TGTGCCAGCAGCCAACCGGGACAGCTTACCTACGAGCAGTACTTC. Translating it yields CASSQPGQLTYEQYF.

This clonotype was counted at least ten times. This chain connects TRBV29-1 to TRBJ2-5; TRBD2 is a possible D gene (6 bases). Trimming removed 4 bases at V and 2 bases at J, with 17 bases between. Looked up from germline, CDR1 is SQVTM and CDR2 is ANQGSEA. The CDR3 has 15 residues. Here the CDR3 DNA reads TGCAGCGTTGTAGGCGGGGCAGGGCAACAAGAGACCCAGTACTTC. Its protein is CSVVGGAGQQETQYF.

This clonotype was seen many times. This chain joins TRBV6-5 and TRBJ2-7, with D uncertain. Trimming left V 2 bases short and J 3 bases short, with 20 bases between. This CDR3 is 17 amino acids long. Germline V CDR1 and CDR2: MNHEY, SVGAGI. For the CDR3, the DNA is TGTGCCAGCAGTTACCCGAAGGTCAAGGATAGAAACTACGAGCAGTACTTC. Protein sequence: CASSYPKVKDRNYEQYF.

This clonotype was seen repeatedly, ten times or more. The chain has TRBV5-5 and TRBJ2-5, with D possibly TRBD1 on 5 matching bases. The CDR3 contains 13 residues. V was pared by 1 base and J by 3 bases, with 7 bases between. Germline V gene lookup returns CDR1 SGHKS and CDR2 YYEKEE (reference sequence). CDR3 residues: CASSLLGEETQYF. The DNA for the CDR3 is TGTGCCAGCAGCTTGTTAGGGGAAGAGACCCAGTACTTC.

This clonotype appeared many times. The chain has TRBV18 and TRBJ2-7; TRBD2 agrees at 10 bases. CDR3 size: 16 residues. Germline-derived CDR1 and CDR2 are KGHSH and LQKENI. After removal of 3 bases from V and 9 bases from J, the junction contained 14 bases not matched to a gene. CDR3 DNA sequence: TGTGCCAGCTCACCGCTGGGGCTAGCGGGAGAAACACGGCAGTACTTC. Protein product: CASSPLGLAGETRQYF.

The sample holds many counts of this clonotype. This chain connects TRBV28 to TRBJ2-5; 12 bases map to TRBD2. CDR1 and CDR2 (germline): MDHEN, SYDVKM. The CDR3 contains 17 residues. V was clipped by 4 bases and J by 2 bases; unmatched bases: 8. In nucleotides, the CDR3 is TGTGCCAGCAGTTCTAGCGGGAGGGCCGTGGTTCAAGAGACCCAGTACTTC. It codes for CASSSSGRAVVQETQYF.

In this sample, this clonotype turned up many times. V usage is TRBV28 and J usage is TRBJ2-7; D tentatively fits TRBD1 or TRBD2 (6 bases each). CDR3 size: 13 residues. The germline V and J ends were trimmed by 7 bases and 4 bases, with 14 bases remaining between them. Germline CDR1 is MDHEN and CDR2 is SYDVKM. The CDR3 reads CASNGGAKYEQYF. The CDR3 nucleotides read TGTGCCAGCAACGGGGGCGCAAAATACGAGCAGTACTTC.